The 3 T cell receptor beta chains in this list originate from one sample, sequenced in a study of blood T cell repertoires in COVID-19 (TCRdb year 2020). The method behind the library was the immunoSEQ multiplex PCR assay. In its TCRdb copy, this immuneACCESS table keeps in-frame sequences only and misses some clones. Where compared with another copy, unresolved V genes explain less than half of these, and the others have no known cause. The sample data list approximately 120,000 clones, and approximately 71% of these were observed just once. In total, the top ten clones hold approximately 2% of the sample. The sequenced sample consisted of peripheral blood. The receptor set was obtained from a woman aged 70-85 years with acute or convalescent COVID-19.

The CDR3 protein is CASSLNAEANYGYTF. CDR3 bases: TGTGCCAGCAGCTTAAACGCGGAAGCTAACTATGGCTACACCTTC. The rearrangement joins TRBV7-3 to TRBJ1-2; D is ambiguous. This CDR3 has 15 amino acids. V was clipped by 1 base and J by 0 bases, with 9 bases between them. CDR1 SGHTA and CDR2 FQGTGA come from the germline V gene.

This clone was observed a handful of times. V gene TRBV19 combines with J gene TRBJ1-6; 9 nucleotides line up with TRBD1. J lost 10 bases, V lost 4 bases, and 5 bases had no gene match. This CDR3 region has 14 residues. Germline V CDR1 and CDR2: LNHDA, SQIVND (reference sequence). DNA of the CDR3: TGTGCCAGTAGTAGGACAGGGGTCGAATCACCCCTCCACTTT. It encodes CASSRTGVESPLHF.

The chain couples TRBV6-5 to TRBJ2-7; TRBD1 might be the D (5 bases). The CDR3 is made up of 13 amino acids. The germline V gene has CDR1 MNHEY and CDR2 SVGAGI. Trimming took off 6 bases at V and 4 bases at J, with 13 bases between the two ends. The CDR3 nucleotides read TGTGCCAGCAGCGACAGCACCAAGTACGAGCAGTACTTC. Residues: CASSDSTKYEQYF.